This TCR beta chain came from a study of cytotoxic CD8 clonotypes in ibrutinib-treated CLL. Across the whole study: Responses: some 24 partial, 2 complete; after median 68 months, about 15 stayed remitted, some twelve progressed. Samples yielded averages of some 240,000 productive templates and 94,082 productive rearrangements. General study results and limits: Public clonotypes showed up rarely, and on treatment they shrank or held steady. Having risen at ibrutinib response, clonality had fallen back toward baseline by progression.

Sequenced by immunoSEQ multiplex PCR; TCRdb stores in-frame clones only, minus some. The sample has 150,000 to 200,000 clones, about 72% seen once. The V gene lost 3 bases and the J gene lost 9 bases, with 12 bases spanning the gap. The CDR3 totals 12 residues. CDR1 is GTSNPN and CDR2 is SVGIG in the germline V gene (reference sequence). As for this clone: Its antigen is unidentified.

This TCR was recovered from a human donor with chronic lymphocytic leukemia. The rearrangement uses TRBV30 and TRBJ2-1; D is ambiguous. The sequences come from PBMCs, collected after 24 months of ibrutinib treatment. CDR3 amino acids: CAWSPHLSEQFF. CDR3 in DNA: TGTGCCTGGAGCCCACATCTGTCTGAGCAGTTCTTC.